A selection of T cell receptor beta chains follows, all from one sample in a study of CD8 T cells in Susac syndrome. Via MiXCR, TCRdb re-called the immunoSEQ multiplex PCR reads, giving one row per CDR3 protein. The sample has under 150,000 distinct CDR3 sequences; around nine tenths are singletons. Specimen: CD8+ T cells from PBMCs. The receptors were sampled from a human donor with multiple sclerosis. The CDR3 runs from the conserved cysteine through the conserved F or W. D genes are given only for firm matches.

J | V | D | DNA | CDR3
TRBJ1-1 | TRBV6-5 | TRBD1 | TGTGCCAGCAGTTACTCGACAGGGGACACTGAAGCTTTCTTT | CASSYSTGDTEAFF
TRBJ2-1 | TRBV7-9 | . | TGTGCCAGCAGCCTTGAAAGCCTCAATGAGCAGTTCTTC | CASSLESLNEQFF
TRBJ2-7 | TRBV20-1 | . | TGCAGTGCTCGACAGGGAGGCTACGAGCAGTACTTC | CSARQGGYEQYF
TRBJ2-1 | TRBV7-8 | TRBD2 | TGTGCCAGCACCCCGACCAGTGGGAGGGTCCGGGATGAGCAGTTCTTC | CASTPTSGRVRDEQFF
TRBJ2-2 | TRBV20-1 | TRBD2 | TGCAGTGCATTACTAGCGATCACCGGGGAGCTGTTTTTT | CSALLAITGELFF
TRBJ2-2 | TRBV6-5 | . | TGTGCCAGCAGCTACTCCGGAGAAAGTGGCGGGGAGCTGTTTTTT | CASSYSGESGGELFF
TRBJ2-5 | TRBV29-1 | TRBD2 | TGCAGCGTTGAAATGATGGGACTAGCGGGACCGCAAGAGACCCAGTACTTC | CSVEMMGLAGPQETQYF
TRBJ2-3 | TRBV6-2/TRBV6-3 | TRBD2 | TGTGCCAGCAACCCTTTGGGACTAGCGGGAGAGCCAGATACGCAGTATTTT | CASNPLGLAGEPDTQYF
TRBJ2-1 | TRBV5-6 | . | TGTGCCAGCAGCTTTGAAGTCAATGAGCAGTTCTTC | CASSFEVNEQFF
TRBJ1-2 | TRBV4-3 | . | TGCGCCAGCAGCCAAGAAGCGGGCCAGCTCTATGGCTACACCTTC | CASSQEAGQLYGYTF
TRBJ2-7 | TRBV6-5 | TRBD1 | TGTGCCAGCAGTTACCAGGGACAGGGCCCCTACGAGCAGTACTTC | CASSYQGQGPYEQYF
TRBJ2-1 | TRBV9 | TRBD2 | TGTGCCAGCAGCGTAGCGGATAGCGGGAGGGTTAACAATGAGCAGTTCTTC | CASSVADSGRVNNEQFF
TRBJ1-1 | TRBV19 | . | TGTGCCAGTAGTATCGGGGATATGAACACTGAAGCTTTCTTT | CASSIGDMNTEAFF
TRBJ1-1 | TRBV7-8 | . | TGTGCCAGCAGCCCTGGGCGGTTGAACACTGAAGCTTTCTTT | CASSPGRLNTEAFF
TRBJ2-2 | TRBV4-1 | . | TGCGCCAGCAGCCTCTCGCCGGACTCACCAATCGGATCCGGGGAGCTGTTTTTT | CASSLSPDSPIGSGELFF
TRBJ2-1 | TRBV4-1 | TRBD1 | TGCGCCAGCAGCCAAGGGACAGGGGTACGGTTCTTC | CASSQGTGVRFF